One sample yielded the 25 T cell receptor beta chains listed below, sequenced in a study of shared T cell receptors in the human thymus. Method: immunoSEQ multiplex PCR; TCRdb's copy keeps in-frame clones and lacks some. The sample has 500,000 to 850,000 clones, around 87% seen once. The same sample was also used in a study of human thymus T cells.

Input material: thymocytes. The receptors originated from a boy younger than two with a congenital heart defect.

The V gene is TRBV4-3, the J gene TRBJ2-3, with 10 bases fitting TRBD2. J was trimmed by 2 bases and V by 1 base; bases with no gene match: 9. In germline, CDR1 is LGHNA, CDR2 YSLEER. The CDR3 runs 18 residues. CDR3: CASSQGLAGGPTTDTQYF. The CDR3, as DNA: TGCGCCAGCAGCCAAGGGTTAGCGGGAGGACCAACCACAGATACGCAGTATTTT.

The chain combines TRBV2 with TRBJ2-3; D is possibly TRBD1 (6 bases). V lost 0 bases and J 5 bases, leaving 15 bases between the germline ends. The CDR3 is 16 amino acids. Germline V gene lookup returns CDR1 SNHLY and CDR2 FYNNEI. The CDR3 sequence is CASSEACRQGIDTQYF. The CDR3 nucleotides read TGTGCCAGCAGTGAAGCGTGTAGGCAGGGGATAGATACGCAGTATTTT.

V gene TRBV4-3 combines with J gene TRBJ1-3, with unresolved D. Germline CDR1 is LGHNA and CDR2 is YSLEER. V was trimmed by 0 bases and J by 0 bases, leaving 6 bases between them. The length of the CDR3 is 15 residues. Here the CDR3 reads CASSQDPYSGNTIYF. CDR3 bases: TGCGCCAGCAGCCAAGATCCTTACTCTGGAAACACCATATATTTT.

The V call is TRBV6-1, the J call TRBJ1-3; possible D gene TRBD1, 5 bases. This CDR3 contains 15 residues. Germline CDR1 MNHNS, CDR2 SASEGT. This CDR3 reads CAGRDWAGFGNTIYF. CDR3 sequence (DNA): TGTGCGGGGAGGGACTGGGCAGGCTTCGGAAACACCATATATTTT.

This chain's CDR3 is CASSLRLASGRYEQYF. CDR3 in DNA: TGTGCCAGCAGTTTAAGGCTAGCTAGCGGGCGCTACGAGCAGTACTTC. This chain joins TRBV28 and TRBJ2-7, with 8 bases identical to TRBD2. The CDR3 has 16 residues. V was clipped by 2 bases and J by 3 bases; unmatched bases: 9. Germline-derived CDR1 and CDR2 are MDHEN and SYDVKM.

This chain connects TRBV5-6 to TRBJ2-1; 15 bases line up with TRBD2. This CDR3 is built from 17 residues. V gave up 4 bases and J gave up 7 bases; unmatched junction bases: 9. Germline V gene data show CDR1 as SGHDT and CDR2 as YYEEEE. CDR3 nucleotides: TGTGCCAGCAGCCCCTCCCCCGGGACTAGCGGGAGGAATGAGCAGTTCTTC. Its translation is CASSPSPGTSGRNEQFF.

The chain couples TRBV4-3 to TRBJ2-2, with 11 bases matching TRBD2. Germline values: CDR1 LGHNA, CDR2 YSLEER. This CDR3 spans 18 amino acids. V lost 0 bases and J lost 5; bases outside the gene matches: 8. CDR3 nucleotide sequence: TGCGCCAGCAGCCAAGAATCGCCTAGCGGGGGGTTGACCGGGGAGCTGTTTTTT. This sequence encodes CASSQESPSGGLTGELFF.

The chain recombines TRBV10-3 with TRBJ2-7; 10 nucleotides match TRBD1. The CDR3 extends over 18 amino acids. The germline V gene encodes CDR1 ENHRY and CDR2 SYGVKD. With V trimmed by 10 bases and J by 5 bases, 23 bases remained unmatched. The CDR3 nucleotides read TGTGCCACCAATGAGGGAGAGCCCGGGACAGGGGATCGTCACGAGCAGTACTTC. As protein: CATNEGEPGTGDRHEQYF.

About this clone: A read error may produce the germline difference seen at one junction end. CDR3 bases: TGCGCCAGCAACAAGGGGAGCGAGCTGGGAGGAGAGACCCGGTACTTC. Translation gives CASNKGSELGGETRYF. This sequence joins TRBV4-1 and TRBJ2-5; possibly TRBD2 for D (6 bases). Germline CDR1 MGHRA, CDR2 YSYEKL. This CDR3 has 16 amino acids.

The chain is built from TRBV27 and TRBJ1-1; D may be TRBD1 (5 bases). Deletions cut 9 bases from V and 4 bases from J, with 21 bases between. This CDR3 is 15 amino acids long. Germline V gene data show CDR1 as MNHEY and CDR2 as SMNVEV (reference sequence). The CDR3 nucleotides read TGTGCCAGTCATACTACCTCAGACAGAGGCACTGAAGCTTTCTTT. Protein product: CASHTTSDRGTEAFF.

This clone appeared a few times. The V gene is TRBV15, the J gene TRBJ2-1, with a tentative D call TRBD2 (6 bases). V was trimmed by 6 bases and J by 4 bases, leaving 19 bases between them. The CDR3 totals 16 residues. Germline CDR1 reads LNHNV; CDR2 reads YYDKDF (reference sequence). The CDR3 protein is CATRSSARDLYNEQFF. CDR3 DNA: TGTGCCACCAGATCCTCAGCTCGGGACTTATACAATGAGCAGTTCTTC.

This chain connects TRBV5-1 to TRBJ2-3; 9 bases are shared with TRBD2. Germline V gives CDR1 SGHRS, CDR2 YFSETQ. With 0 bases clipped from V and 3 bases from J, the junction kept 5 bases outside the gene matches. This CDR3 region has 16 residues. The CDR3 DNA follows: TGCGCCAGCAGCTTGGAGGCTAGCGGGGAAACAGATACGCAGTATTTT. The encoded protein is CASSLEASGETDTQYF.

The rearrangement links TRBV29-1 to TRBJ2-1; TRBD1 aligns across 9 bases. V lost 3 bases to trimming and J lost 5 bases; unmatched junction nucleotides: 11. The CDR3 loop spans 16 amino acids. Germline V gene lookup returns CDR1 SQVTM and CDR2 ANQGSEA. The CDR3 region has the DNA TGCAGCGTTGATGAGGGTTGGGGACAGGGACACAATGAGCAGTTCTTC. It is translated as CSVDEGWGQGHNEQFF.

This clone was seen a single time. The gene calls are TRBV25-1 and TRBJ2-6; 7 bases are a match to TRBD2. The CDR3 has 17 amino acids. Looked up from germline, CDR1 is MGHDK and CDR2 is SYGVNS. V lost 2 bases to trimming and J lost 0 bases; unmatched junction nucleotides: 4. CDR3 nucleotides: TGTGCCAGCAGTGAACCAAAGCGGGACTCTGGGGCCAACGTCCTGACTTTC. Its translation: CASSEPKRDSGANVLTF.

The chain uses TRBV4-1 and TRBJ1-5; 11 bases map to TRBD1. Germline CDR1 is MGHRA and CDR2 is YSYEKL. The CDR3 loop spans 17 amino acids. J gave up 2 bases and V 2 bases, and 5 bases lay outside the gene matches. Written as DNA, the CDR3 is TGCGCCAGCAGCCAAACCGGACAGGGGGCAGGCAATCAGCCCCAGCATTTT. Translating gives CASSQTGQGAGNQPQHF.

The chain recombines TRBV7-2 with TRBJ1-1, with D possibly matching TRBD1 (5 bases). This CDR3 has 14 amino acids. V shed 1 base and J shed 2 bases, with 8 bases lying between them. Germline CDR1 reads SGHTA; CDR2 reads FQGNSA. This CDR3 is CASSLVGGNTEAFF. The CDR3, as DNA: TGTGCCAGCAGCTTAGTGGGGGGTAACACTGAAGCTTTCTTT.

J is TRBJ1-5 and V is TRBV6-1; D is possibly TRBD1 (5 bases). Germline CDR1 reads MNHNS; CDR2 reads SASEGT. This CDR3 contains 17 residues. V lost 2 bases, J lost 0 bases, and 14 bases lay in between. The CDR3 here is CASSERHDSYSNQPQHF. The CDR3 region has the DNA TGTGCCAGCAGTGAACGCCACGACAGTTATAGCAATCAGCCCCAGCATTTT.

This clone showed up just a few times. Other DNA variants within this sample encode the same CDR3. This chain links TRBV28 with TRBJ2-7, with D possibly TRBD1 on 6 matching bases. Per the germline V gene, CDR1 is MDHEN and CDR2 is SYDVKM. The CDR3 sequence is 12 residues long. V was pared by 5 bases and J by 3 bases, with 8 bases between. The CDR3 DNA is TGTGCCAGCAGTACGACAGGCTACGAGCAGTACTTC. It codes for CASSTTGYEQYF.

J is TRBJ1-6 and V is TRBV18; 7 bases map to TRBD1. V gave up 0 bases and J gave up 5 bases; unmatched junction bases: 1. The germline gives CDR1 KGHSH, CDR2 LQKENI. This CDR3 contains 15 residues. This CDR3 reads CASSPPGQNNSPLHF. The CDR3 bases are TGTGCCAGCTCACCACCGGGACAGAATAATTCACCCCTCCACTTT. The complete variable domain, with remaining parts taken from reference TRBV18 and TRBJ1-6, reads NAGVMQNPRHLVRRRGQEARLRCSPMKGHSHVYWYRQLPEEGLKFMVYLQKENIIDESGMPKERFSAEFPKEGPSILRIQQVVRGDSAAYFCASSPPGQNNSPLHFGNGTRLTVT.

This chain joins TRBV19 and TRBJ1-2; 7 bases are a match to TRBD1. Trimming removed 5 bases from V and 0 bases from J; junction bases left unmatched: 15. The CDR3 spans 18 residues. CDR1 and CDR2 from the germline V gene are LNHDA and SQIVND (reference sequence). In DNA, the CDR3 is TGTGCCAGTAGTCCCAGGACAGGCTCTGCTCAGTCTAACTATGGCTACACCTTC. This gives the protein CASSPRTGSAQSNYGYTF.

There are a few counts of this clone. V is TRBV28 and J is TRBJ1-5; maybe TRBD1 (5 bases). The germline CDR1 and CDR2 sequences are MDHEN and SYDVKM. The CDR3 contains 14 residues. With 6 bases removed from V and 2 bases from J, the gap between germline ends came to 11 bases. The CDR3 region is CASREGFGNQPQHF. The CDR3 DNA follows: TGTGCCAGCAGGGAGGGGTTCGGCAATCAGCCCCAGCATTTT. Combining the CDR3 with reference TRBV28 and TRBJ1-5 gives the whole variable domain DVKVTQSSRYLVKRTGEKVFLECVQDMDHENMFWYRQDPGLGLRLIYFSYDVKMKEKGDIPEGYSVSREKKERFSLILESASTNQTSMYLCASREGFGNQPQHFGDGTRLSIL.

The chain links TRBV10-3 to TRBJ2-2; perhaps TRBD1 as D (5 bases). The germline CDR1 and CDR2 sequences are ENHRY and SYGVKD. The CDR3 contains 18 residues. Between the trimmed V and J ends, which lost 1 base and 3 bases, there was a span of 18 bases. CDR3 sequence reads: CAISEWGSLLWYTGELFF. CDR3 nucleotide sequence: TGTGCCATCAGTGAGTGGGGCAGCCTCCTTTGGTACACCGGGGAGCTGTTTTTT.

This chain joins TRBV28 and TRBJ2-7; 10 bases are a match to TRBD1. CDR3 length equals 18 residues. The J segment lost 3 bases and the V segment lost 5 bases, leaving 16 bases of the junction unmatched. Germline CDR1 and CDR2: MDHEN and SYDVKM. Here the CDR3 DNA reads TGTGCCAGCAGTAATCGACAGGGGGCGTCAGGAAATTTCTACGAGCAGTACTTC. Translated, it gives CASSNRQGASGNFYEQYF.

The chain couples TRBV14 to TRBJ2-5; no firm D call. The CDR3 covers 13 residues. The germline V and J ends were trimmed by 3 bases and 4 bases, with 9 bases remaining between them. In germline, CDR1 is SGHDN, CDR2 FVKESK. The chain's CDR3 is CASSHRGRETQYF. In nucleotides, the CDR3 is TGTGCCAGCAGCCATCGTGGGCGAGAGACCCAGTACTTC.

Only a few counts were recorded for this clone. The J gene is TRBJ2-7, the V gene TRBV19; D gene unclear. This CDR3 has 14 residues. CDR1 and CDR2 from the germline V gene are LNHDA and SQIVND (reference sequence). Trimming pared 4 bases from V and 0 bases from J, leaving 10 bases between. This chain's CDR3 is CASSNTESSYEQYF. Written as DNA, the CDR3 is TGTGCCAGTAGTAACACCGAAAGCTCCTACGAGCAGTACTTC.